This TCR beta chain was found in a study of graft-versus-host responses after intestinal transplantation. Study results and limitations: Elevated graft-versus-host to host-versus-graft clonal ratios in allografts were recorded for patients with graft-donor T cell macrochimerism.

This CDR3 has 15 amino acids. CDR1 and CDR2 from the germline V gene are SNHLY and FYNNEI. This clone was seen only once. Its antigen is not identified. At one of its ends the junction is not consistent with the germline gene, which may arise from a read error. TCRdb keeps only in-frame clones here, not all; method: immunoSEQ multiplex PCR. This table holds roughly 73,000 clones, roughly 84% found once. This TCR was sampled from a human donor who was the organ donor for an intestinal transplant. The source was unstimulated CD8+ T cells sorted from spleen or lymph node cells, collected before transplant. The chain has TRBV2 and TRBJ2-6; tentatively, D is TRBD1 (5 bases). Here the CDR3 reads CAGRVAYSGANVLTF. CDR3 coding DNA: TGTGCCGGCAGGGTAGCTTACTCTGGGGCCAACGTCCTGACTTTC.